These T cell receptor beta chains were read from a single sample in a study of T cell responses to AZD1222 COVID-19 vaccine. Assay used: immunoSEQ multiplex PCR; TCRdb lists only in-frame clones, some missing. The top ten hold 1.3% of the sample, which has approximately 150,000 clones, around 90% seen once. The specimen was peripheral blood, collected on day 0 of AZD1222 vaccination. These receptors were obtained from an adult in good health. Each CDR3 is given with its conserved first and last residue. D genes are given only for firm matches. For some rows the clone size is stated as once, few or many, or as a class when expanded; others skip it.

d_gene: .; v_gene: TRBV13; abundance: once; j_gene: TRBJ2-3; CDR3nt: TGTGCCAGCAGCTTGCCGGGTGAGGAACCCCTGGCGCAGTATTTT; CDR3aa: CASSLPGEEPLAQYF
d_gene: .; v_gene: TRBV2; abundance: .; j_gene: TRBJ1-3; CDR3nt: TGTGCCAGCAGTTGGACTGGCGGAAACACCATATATTTT; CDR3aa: CASSWTGGNTIYF
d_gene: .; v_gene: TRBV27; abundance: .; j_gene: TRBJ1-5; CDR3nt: TGTGCCAGCAGTTTCCAGGGGTCAGGACAGCCCCAGCATTTT; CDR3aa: CASSFQGSGQPQHF
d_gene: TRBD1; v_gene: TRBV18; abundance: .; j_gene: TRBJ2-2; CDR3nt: TGTGCCAGCTCACCAACGGTTCAGGGGGCGAACACCGGGGAGCTGTTTTTT; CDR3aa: CASSPTVQGANTGELFF
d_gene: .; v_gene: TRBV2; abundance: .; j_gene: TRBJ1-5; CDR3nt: TGTGCCAGCAGTGAAAAGAGGTCCGGCAATCAGCCCCAGCATTTT; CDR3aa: CASSEKRSGNQPQHF
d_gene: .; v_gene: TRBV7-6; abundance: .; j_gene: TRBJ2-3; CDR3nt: TGTGCCAGCAGCCAAGGAGTAGCGATTAGCACAGATACGCAGTATTTT; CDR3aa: CASSQGVAISTDTQYF
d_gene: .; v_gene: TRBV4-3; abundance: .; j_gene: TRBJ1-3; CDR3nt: TGCGCCAGCAGCCAAGACCGGGAGATGACTGGAAACACCATATATTTT; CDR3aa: CASSQDREMTGNTIYF
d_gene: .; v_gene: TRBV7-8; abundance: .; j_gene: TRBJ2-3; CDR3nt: TGTGCCAGCAGCTTAGAAGAGAGGCTAGCGACGGAGAATACGCAGTATTTT; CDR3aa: CASSLEERLATENTQYF
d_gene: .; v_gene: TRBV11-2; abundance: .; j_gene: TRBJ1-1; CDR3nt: TGTGCCAGCAGCAGACAGGTGAACACTGAAGCTTTCTTT; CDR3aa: CASSRQVNTEAFF
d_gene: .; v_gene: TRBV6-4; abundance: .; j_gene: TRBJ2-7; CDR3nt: TGTGCCAGCAGTGACAGGGCCGAGGACAGCTACGAGCAGTACTTC; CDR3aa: CASSDRAEDSYEQYF
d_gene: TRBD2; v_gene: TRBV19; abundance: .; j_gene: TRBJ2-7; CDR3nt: TGTGCCAGTAGTATAAGTTTGAGCGGGGGGATTCACGAGCAGTACTTC; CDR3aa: CASSISLSGGIHEQYF
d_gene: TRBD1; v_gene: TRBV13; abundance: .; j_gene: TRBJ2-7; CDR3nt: TGTGCCAGCAGCGCCCGACAGGGGGTTGACTACGAGCAGTACTTC; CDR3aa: CASSARQGVDYEQYF
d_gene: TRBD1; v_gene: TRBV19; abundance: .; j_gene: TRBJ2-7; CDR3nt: TGTGCCAGTAGTGGGACAGGGACTGGCGAGCAGTACTTC; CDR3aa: CASSGTGTGEQYF
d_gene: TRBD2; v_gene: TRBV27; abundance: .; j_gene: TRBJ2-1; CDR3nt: TGTGCCAGCAGTTCCCCCCTAGCGGCAAACAATGAGCAGTTCTTC; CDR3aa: CASSSPLAANNEQFF
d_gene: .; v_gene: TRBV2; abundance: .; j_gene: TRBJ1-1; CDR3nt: TGTGCCCTTAGAGAGGTTATGAACACTGAAGCTTTCTTT; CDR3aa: CALREVMNTEAFF
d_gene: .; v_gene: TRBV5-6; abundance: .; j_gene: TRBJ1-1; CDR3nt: TGTGCCAGCAGCCCCCGGGGAAACACTGAAGCTTTCTTT; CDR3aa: CASSPRGNTEAFF
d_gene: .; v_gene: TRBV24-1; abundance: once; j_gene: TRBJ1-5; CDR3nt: TGTGCCACCAGTGATTCCGGACACTATAGCAATCAGCCCCAGCATTTT; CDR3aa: CATSDSGHYSNQPQHF
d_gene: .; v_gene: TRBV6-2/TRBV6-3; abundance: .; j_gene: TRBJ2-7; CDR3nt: TGTGCCAGCAGTAACGAATACCGGGCCCAGGACGAGCAGTACTTC; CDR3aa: CASSNEYRAQDEQYF
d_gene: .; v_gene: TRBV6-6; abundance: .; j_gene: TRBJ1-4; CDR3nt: TGTGCCAGCAGTCGCGGGGTTAGAGAAAAACTGTTTTTT; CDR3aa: CASSRGVREKLFF
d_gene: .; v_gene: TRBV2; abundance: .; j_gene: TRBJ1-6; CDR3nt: TGTGCCAGCAGTGAACTCGGGCAGGATAATTCACCCCTCCACTTT; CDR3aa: CASSELGQDNSPLHF
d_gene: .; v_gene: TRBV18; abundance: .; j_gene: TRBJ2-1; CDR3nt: TGTGCCAGCTCACCTCTAGCCTCCGTTCTACTCTCCTACAATGAGCAGTTCTTC; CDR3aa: CASSPLASVLLSYNEQFF
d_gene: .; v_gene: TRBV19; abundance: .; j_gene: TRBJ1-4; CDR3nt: TGTGCCAGTAGTACTTGGGGCGGTGGTAATGAAAAACTGTTTTTT; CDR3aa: CASSTWGGGNEKLFF
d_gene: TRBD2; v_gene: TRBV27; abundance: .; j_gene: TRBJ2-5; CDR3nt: TGTGCCAGCAGTCCTGGGACTAGCGGGACACGAGAGACCCAGTACTTC; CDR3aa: CASSPGTSGTRETQYF
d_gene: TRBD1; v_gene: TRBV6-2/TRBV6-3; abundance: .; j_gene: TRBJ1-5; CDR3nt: TGTGCCAGCAGCCCCCGGGACAGGGGGCTTGTTGGCAATCAGCCCCAGCATTTT; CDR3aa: CASSPRDRGLVGNQPQHF
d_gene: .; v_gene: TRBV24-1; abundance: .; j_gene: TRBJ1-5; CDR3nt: TGTGCCACCAGTGATCGTTCAAAAGAGCCCCAGCATTTT; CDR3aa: CATSDRSKEPQHF
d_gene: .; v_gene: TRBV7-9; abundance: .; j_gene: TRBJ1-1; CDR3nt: TGTGCCAGCAGCTTAGTGGCAGACACTGAAGCTTTCTTT; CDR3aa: CASSLVADTEAFF
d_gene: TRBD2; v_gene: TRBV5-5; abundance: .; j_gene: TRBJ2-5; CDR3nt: TGTGCCAGCAGCCTTGGGGGGGACTTCGGGGAGACCCAGTACTTC; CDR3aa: CASSLGGDFGETQYF
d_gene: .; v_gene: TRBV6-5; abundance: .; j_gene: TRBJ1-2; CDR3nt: TGTGCCAGCAGTTACTCGGGAGGGGAGCCGACTGGCTACACCTTC; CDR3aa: CASSYSGGEPTGYTF
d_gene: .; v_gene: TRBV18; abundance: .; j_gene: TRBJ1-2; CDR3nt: TGTGCCAGCTCACCAGGGAGGAACAACTATGGCTACACCTTC; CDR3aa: CASSPGRNNYGYTF
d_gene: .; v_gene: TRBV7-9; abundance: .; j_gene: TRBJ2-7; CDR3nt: TGTGCCAGCAGCTTACCGAGTGTGGACGAGCAGTACTTC; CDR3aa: CASSLPSVDEQYF
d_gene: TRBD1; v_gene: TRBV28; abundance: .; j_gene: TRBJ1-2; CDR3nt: TGTGCCAGCAGCCCGGGGGGACAGGGGAACGGCTACACCTTC; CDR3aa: CASSPGGQGNGYTF
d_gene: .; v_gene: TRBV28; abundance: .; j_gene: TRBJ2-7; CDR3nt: TGTGCCAGCAGGGGGCCGCGAAGAGACGAGCAGTACTTC; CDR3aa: CASRGPRRDEQYF
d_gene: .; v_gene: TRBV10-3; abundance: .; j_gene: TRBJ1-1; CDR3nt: TGTGCCATCGGATCGGGCACGAACACTGAAGCTTTCTTT; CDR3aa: CAIGSGTNTEAFF
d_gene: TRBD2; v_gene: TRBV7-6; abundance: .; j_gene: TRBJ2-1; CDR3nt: TGTGCCAGCAGCCGCGGGACTACCTCCTACAATGAGCAGTTCTTC; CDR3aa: CASSRGTTSYNEQFF
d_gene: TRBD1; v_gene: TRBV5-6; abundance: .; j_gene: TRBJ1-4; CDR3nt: TGTGCCAGCAGTAACGGGACAGGGGGCCCTAATGAAAAACTGTTTTTT; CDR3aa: CASSNGTGGPNEKLFF
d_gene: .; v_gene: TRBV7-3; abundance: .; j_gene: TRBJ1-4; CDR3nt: TGTGCCAGCAGCCCCCGGACAGCCTGCCTTAATGAAAAACTGTTTTTT; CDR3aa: CASSPRTACLNEKLFF
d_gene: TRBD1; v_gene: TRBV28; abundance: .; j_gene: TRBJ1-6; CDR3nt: TGTGCCAGCAGTTATCCCCTGGGGACAGGGAACGGTTCACCCCTCCACTTT; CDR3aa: CASSYPLGTGNGSPLHF
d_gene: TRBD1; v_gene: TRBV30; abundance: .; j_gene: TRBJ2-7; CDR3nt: TGTGCCTGGAGGCGGGACAGGTACGAGCAGTACTTC; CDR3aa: CAWRRDRYEQYF
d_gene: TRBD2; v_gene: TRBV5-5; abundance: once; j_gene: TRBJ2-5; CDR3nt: TGTGCCAGCACCCAATGGGCTAGCGGGGGGGAGACCCAGTACTTC; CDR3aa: CASTQWASGGETQYF
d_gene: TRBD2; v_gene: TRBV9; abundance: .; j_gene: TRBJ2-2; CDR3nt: TGTGCCAGCAGCGTAGGTGTGGGAGGGCCGACCGGGGAGCTGTTTTTT; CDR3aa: CASSVGVGGPTGELFF
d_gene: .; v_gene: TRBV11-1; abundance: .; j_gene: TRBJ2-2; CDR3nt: TGTGCCAGCAGCTTGTCGGAGCAGGGGAACACCGGGGAGCTGTTTTTT; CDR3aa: CASSLSEQGNTGELFF
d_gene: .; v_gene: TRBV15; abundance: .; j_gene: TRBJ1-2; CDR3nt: TGTGCCACCAGCAGAGATCAGGGTTCCCTTAACTATGGCTACACCTTC; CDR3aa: CATSRDQGSLNYGYTF
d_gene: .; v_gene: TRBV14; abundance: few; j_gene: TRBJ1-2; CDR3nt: TGTGCCAGCAGCCAAGCGGCAGACTATGGCTACACCTTC; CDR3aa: CASSQAADYGYTF
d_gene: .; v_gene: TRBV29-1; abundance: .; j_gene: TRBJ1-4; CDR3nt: TGCAGCGTTGGTCTTGGTGGGGCAGGAAATGAAAAACTGTTTTTT; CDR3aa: CSVGLGGAGNEKLFF
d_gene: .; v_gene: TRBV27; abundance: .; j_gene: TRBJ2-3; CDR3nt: TGTGCCAGCAGTCCGCGTACCAGGGCTACCACAGATACGCAGTATTTT; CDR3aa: CASSPRTRATTDTQYF
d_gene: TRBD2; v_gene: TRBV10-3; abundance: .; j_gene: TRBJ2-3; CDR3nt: TGTGCCATCAGTTTACCTGGCGGGAGGCCCGGAGATACGCAGTATTTT; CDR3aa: CAISLPGGRPGDTQYF
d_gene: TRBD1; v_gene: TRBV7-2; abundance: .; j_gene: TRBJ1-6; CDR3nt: TGTGCCAGCAGCTCGGGACAGGGTGATCGCTCACCCCTCCACTTT; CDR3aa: CASSSGQGDRSPLHF